This passage covers 12 T cell receptor beta chains from one sample sequenced in a study of radiotherapy plus CTLA-4 blockade in lung cancer (dated by TCRdb to 2017 to 2018). Receptor libraries were prepared by the immunoSEQ multiplex PCR assay. TCRdb's version of the immuneACCESS table is confined to in-frame rearrangements and falls short of the full clone set. An unresolved V gene accounts for under half of the shortfall where checked; the remainder is of unknown origin. The sample table lists about 53,000 clones, 84% of them with a count of one. The biggest ten clones account for 4.8% of the sample. The sample was peripheral blood, taken from a patient treated with radiotherapy plus ipilimumab. The source of these receptors is a human donor with non-small cell lung cancer whose response to radiotherapy plus ipilimumab could not be evaluated.

The chain uses TRBV5-1 and TRBJ1-5; no definite D call. Trimming shortened V by 2 bases and J by 2 bases, and 8 bases separated the two germline ends. The germline V gene encodes CDR1 SGHRS and CDR2 YFSETQ. The CDR3 is 14 residues long. CDR3 DNA sequence: TGCGCCAGCAGCTTAGAGGGTGGCAATCAGCCCCAGCATTTT. Translated: CASSLEGGNQPQHF.

The rearrangement joins TRBV5-1 to TRBJ1-1; D is possibly TRBD1 (6 bases). Trimming left V 10 bases short and J 1 base short, with 17 bases between. Germline loops: CDR1 SGHRS, CDR2 YFSETQ. The CDR3 consists of 14 residues. The CDR3 here is CASATGTKNTEAFF. The CDR3 bases are TGCGCCTCTGCAACCGGGACAAAGAACACTGAAGCTTTCTTT.

The chain joins TRBV28 to TRBJ2-4; 12 nucleotides line up with TRBD2. The germline CDR1 and CDR2 sequences are MDHEN and SYDVKM. This CDR3 spans 17 amino acids. V shed 2 bases, J shed 6 bases, and the junction held 8 bases outside the gene matches. This CDR3 is CASSLGATSGRGNIQYF. CDR3 DNA sequence: TGTGCCAGCAGTTTAGGGGCGACTAGCGGGAGAGGAAACATTCAGTACTTC.

This clone was counted once. The V call is TRBV4-3, the J call TRBJ1-5; 8 bases fit TRBD1. Trimming removed 3 bases from V and 9 bases from J; junction bases left unmatched: 10. Germline CDR1 and CDR2: LGHNA and YSLEER. This CDR3 contains 15 residues. The CDR3 reads CASSQDRAVGGPQHF. DNA of the CDR3: TGCGCCAGCAGCCAGGACAGGGCCGTTGGGGGGCCCCAGCATTTT.

This clone was detected once. The rearrangement joins TRBV5-1 to TRBJ2-5; TRBD2 agrees at 9 bases. The V gene's germline CDR1 is SGHRS and CDR2 YFSETQ. Trimming cost V 4 bases and J 4 bases; bases outside gene matches: 2. This CDR3 region has 13 residues. CDR3 in amino acids: CASSLAGRETQYF. For the CDR3, the DNA is TGCGCCAGCAGCCTAGCGGGAAGAGAGACCCAGTACTTC. Looking up the rest from reference TRBV5-1 and TRBJ2-5 gives the full variable domain: KAGVTQTPRYLIKTRGQQVTLSCSPISGHRSVSWYQQTPGQGLQFLFEYFSETQRNKGNFPGRFSGRQFSNSRSEMNVSTLELGDSALYLCASSLAGRETQYFGPGTRLLVL.

This clone was detected a few times. The genes are TRBV7-2 and TRBJ1-5; possibly TRBD1 for D (5 bases). The CDR3 is made up of 12 amino acids. CDR1 and CDR2 (germline): SGHTA, FQGNSA. The V and J ends lost 2 bases and 6 bases respectively, with 5 bases between them. As DNA, the CDR3 is TGTGCCAGCAGCTTACAGGGTCAGCCCCAGCATTTT. This codes for CASSLQGQPQHF.

The chain combines TRBV27 with TRBJ2-7, with 7 bases that match TRBD1. The germline CDR1 and CDR2 sequences are MNHEY and SMNVEV (reference sequence). V lost 10 bases, J lost 4 bases, and 7 bases stayed unmatched. This CDR3 contains 12 residues. The CDR3 DNA sequence: TGTGCCACCAGACAGGGTTTGTACGAGCAGTACTTC. Its protein is CATRQGLYEQYF.

The V gene is TRBV7-2, the J gene TRBJ1-5, with D tentatively TRBD1 (6 bases). This CDR3 is 16 amino acids long. V gave up 1 base and J gave up 7 bases, with 17 bases separating them. The germline CDR1 and CDR2 sequences are SGHTA and FQGNSA. CDR3 amino acids: CASSLGPSGAGQPQHF. The CDR3 coding sequence is TGTGCCAGCAGCTTAGGCCCCTCAGGGGCAGGGCAGCCCCAGCATTTT.

V usage is TRBV7-8 and J usage is TRBJ2-5, with D possibly being TRBD2 (6 bases). Looked up from germline, CDR1 is SGHVS and CDR2 is FQNEAQ. V gave up 5 bases and J gave up 5 bases, with 15 bases separating them. This CDR3 comprises 14 residues. The CDR3 spells CASSLLAVDETQYF. The CDR3 DNA follows: TGTGCCAGCAGCCTACTAGCTGTTGACGAGACCCAGTACTTC.

DNA of the CDR3: TGCGCCAGCAGCCATCAACAGGGTTACGAGCAGTACTTC. Amino acids: CASSHQQGYEQYF. The genes are TRBV4-3 and TRBJ2-7; a weak D match, TRBD1 (6 bases). Germline V gene lookup returns CDR1 LGHNA and CDR2 YSLEER. The CDR3 contains 13 residues. V lost 3 bases and J lost 4, with 10 bases in between.

The J gene is TRBJ1-1, the V gene TRBV28; TRBD1 matches at 8 bases. Trimming removed 2 bases from V and 4 bases from J; junction bases left unmatched: 9. The CDR3 loop spans 16 amino acids. The germline V gene has CDR1 MDHEN and CDR2 SYDVKM. The CDR3 DNA sequence: TGTGCCAGCAGTTTAGTCGCAGGGGGCGTTGTCACTGAAGCTTTCTTT. Amino acid sequence: CASSLVAGGVVTEAFF.

V gene TRBV27 combines with J gene TRBJ2-1, with TRBD2 matching over 10 bases. The CDR3 is 15 residues long. Germline loops: CDR1 MNHEY, CDR2 SMNVEV (reference sequence). Germline trimming cut 2 bases from V and 11 bases from J; bases unmatched to any gene: 9. The CDR3 region is CASSLNSGRAGKQFF. The CDR3 DNA is TGTGCCAGCAGTTTAAACAGCGGGAGGGCCGGTAAGCAGTTCTTC.